The T cell receptor beta chain under discussion was sequenced for a study of CD8 T cells in Susac syndrome. Blood CD8+ and CD4+ T cells underwent high-throughput TCR beta sequencing. The study used treatment-naive patients who had stable or active relapsing-remitting disease as multiple sclerosis controls. This CDR3 has 14 amino acids. The V end lost 4 bases, the J end lost 2 bases, and 12 bases lay between the germline ends. CDR1 is GTSNPN, CDR2 SVGIG, per germline (reference sequence). With random hexamers, roughly 0.45 to 1 ug RNA was reverse transcribed. TCR beta CDR3 was amplified by immunoSEQ covering 54 Vbeta and 13 Jbeta. TCRdb processed the immunoSEQ multiplex PCR reads anew with MiXCR; each CDR3 protein has one entry. The table has 150,000 to 200,000 distinct CDR3 sequences, about 95% seen once.

This sequence was found in a human donor with multiple sclerosis. The chain combines TRBV30 with TRBJ1-5; unclear D gene. Sequenced sample: CD4+ T cells from PBMCs. CDR3 DNA: TGTGCCTGGACCCGGGCACTCGGCAATCAGCCCCAGCATTTT. This sequence encodes CAWTRALGNQPQHF.